This T cell receptor beta chain is from a study of shared clonotypes between healthy human individuals. The CDR3 has 13 amino acids. The germline CDR1 and CDR2 sequences are SGHRS and YFSETQ. V shed 1 base and J shed 2 bases, with 6 bases lying between them. Unsorted PBMC DNA went through sequencing on ten immunoSEQ deep assay plates. Repertoires were generated with immunoSEQ multiplex PCR, while TCRdb's copy carries only in-frame clones and drops some. The data contain about half a million clones, around 77% of them singletons. This clone has a count of ten or more. Other DNA sequences within the sample encode an identical CDR3.

This receptor was identified in a woman aged 40 to 55 in good health. Some clones in this sample may be carry-over from other donors' samples. The chain has TRBV5-1 and TRBJ1-2; D unresolved. Specimen: PBMCs. The CDR3 protein is CASSLTANYGYTF. CDR3 DNA: TGCGCCAGCAGCTTGACGGCAAACTATGGCTACACCTTC.